A single T cell receptor (beta chain) is shown here with its context. Authors' analysis steps: Nucleated cell counts were estimated from reference gene primer amplification. Some clones are missing from TCRdb's copy, which holds only in-frame ones; the method was immunoSEQ multiplex PCR. V and J calls and clone size follow that table, whereas D and trimming were derived from the DNA. The sample carries about 310,000 clones, around nine tenths recorded once. The data were obtained in a study of blood T cell repertoires in COVID-19. Looking at the study overall: Acute-phase and convalescent COVID-19 samples originated in the United States, Italy and Spain. PBMCs, B-cell-depleted T cells, or T cells were the source of the cDNA or gDNA that made up the material.

The CDR3 runs 19 residues. CDR1 SGHTA and CDR2 FQGTGA come from the germline V gene. Trimming removed 3 bases from V and 2 bases from J, with 20 bases in between. The chain couples TRBV7-3 to TRBJ2-6; tentatively, D is TRBD1 (6 bases). Sequencing was done on a sample of peripheral blood. The TCR comes from a man between 50 and 59 years old with active or convalescent COVID-19. In nucleotides, the CDR3 is TGTGCCAGCAGCTTGATTGGGGGCCTCACACCTCCTGGGGCCAACGTCCTGACTTTC. Its translation is CASSLIGGLTPPGANVLTF.